This T cell receptor (beta chain) is from a study of T cell clonality in common variable immunodeficiency. This clone was counted many times. What it binds is unknown. The sequence runs out 3 residues before the end of the CDR3; the remainder is reconstructed from the germline J gene. The protocol was immunoSEQ multiplex PCR, while the TCRdb copy is restricted to in-frame clones and leaves out a portion. The specimen has approximately 64,000 clones, none found just once. Caucasian heritage predominated among both patients and controls. The study, taken as a whole, reports: Reportedly, TCR beta sequences from common variable immunodeficiency showed fewer deletions and N-nucleotide insertions. Shared TCRbeta clones were fewer between CVID subjects than controls. CVID subjects had higher TCRbeta clonality than healthy controls, most marked in about a third.

There are 16 residues in the CDR3. V gave up 2 bases and J gave up 4 bases; unmatched junction bases: 9. The germline V gene encodes CDR1 SQVTM and CDR2 ANQGSEA. The chain combines TRBV29-1 with TRBJ2-1; 9 nucleotides align to TRBD2. Sequenced material: peripheral blood mononuclear cells. The origin of this receptor is a person aged 18-70 years in good health. CDR3 DNA (partial): TGCAGCGTTGAAAGGCGGGAGGGCGATGGGTACAATGAG. This sequence encodes CSVERREGDGYNE. The full CDR3 is CSVERREGDGYNEQFF.